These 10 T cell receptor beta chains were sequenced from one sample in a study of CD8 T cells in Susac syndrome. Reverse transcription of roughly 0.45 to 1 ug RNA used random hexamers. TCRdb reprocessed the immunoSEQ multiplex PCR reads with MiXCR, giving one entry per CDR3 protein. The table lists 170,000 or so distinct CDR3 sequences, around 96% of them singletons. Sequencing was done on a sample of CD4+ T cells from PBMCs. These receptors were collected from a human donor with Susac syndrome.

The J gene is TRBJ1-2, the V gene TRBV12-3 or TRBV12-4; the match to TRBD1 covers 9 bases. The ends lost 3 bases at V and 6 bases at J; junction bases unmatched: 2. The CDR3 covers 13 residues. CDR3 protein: CASSFGTGHGYTF. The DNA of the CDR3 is TGTGCCAGCAGTTTTGGGACAGGGCATGGCTACACCTTC.

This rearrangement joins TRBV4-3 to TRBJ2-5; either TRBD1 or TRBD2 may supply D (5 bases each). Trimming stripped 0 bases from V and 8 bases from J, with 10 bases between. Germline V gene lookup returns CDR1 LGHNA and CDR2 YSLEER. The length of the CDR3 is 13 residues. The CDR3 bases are TGCGCCAGCAGCCAAGATCGTCGGGGCACCCAGTACTTC. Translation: CASSQDRRGTQYF.

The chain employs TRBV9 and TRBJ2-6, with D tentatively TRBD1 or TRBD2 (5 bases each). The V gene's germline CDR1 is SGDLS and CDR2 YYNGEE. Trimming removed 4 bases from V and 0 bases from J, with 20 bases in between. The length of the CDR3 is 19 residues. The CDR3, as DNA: TGTGCCAGCAGCCCATCGGGGAGAGGGGACGGCTCTGGGGCCAACGTCCTGACTTTC. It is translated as CASSPSGRGDGSGANVLTF. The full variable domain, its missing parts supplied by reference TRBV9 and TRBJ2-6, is DSGVTQTPKHLITATGQRVTLRCSPRSGDLSVYWYQQSLDQGLQFLIQYYNGEERAKGNILERFSAQQFPDLHSELNLSSLELGDSALYFCASSPSGRGDGSGANVLTFGAGSRLTVL.

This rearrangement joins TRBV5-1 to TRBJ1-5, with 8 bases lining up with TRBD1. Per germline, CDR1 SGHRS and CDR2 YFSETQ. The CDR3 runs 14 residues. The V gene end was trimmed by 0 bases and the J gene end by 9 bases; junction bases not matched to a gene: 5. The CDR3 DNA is TGCGCCAGCAGCTTGGGGACAGGGAAAGGGCCCCAGCATTTT. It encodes CASSLGTGKGPQHF.

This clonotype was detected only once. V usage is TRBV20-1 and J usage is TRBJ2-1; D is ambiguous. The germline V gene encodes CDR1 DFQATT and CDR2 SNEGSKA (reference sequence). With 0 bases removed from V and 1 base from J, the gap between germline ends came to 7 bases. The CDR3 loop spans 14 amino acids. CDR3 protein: CSARDMVSYNEQFF. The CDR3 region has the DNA TGCAGTGCTAGAGATATGGTATCCTACAATGAGCAGTTCTTC.

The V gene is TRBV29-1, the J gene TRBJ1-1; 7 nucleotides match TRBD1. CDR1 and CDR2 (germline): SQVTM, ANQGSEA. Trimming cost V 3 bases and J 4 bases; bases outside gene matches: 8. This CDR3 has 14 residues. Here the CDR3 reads CSVETGYRSTEAFF. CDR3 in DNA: TGCAGCGTTGAGACAGGGTATAGGAGCACTGAAGCTTTCTTT.

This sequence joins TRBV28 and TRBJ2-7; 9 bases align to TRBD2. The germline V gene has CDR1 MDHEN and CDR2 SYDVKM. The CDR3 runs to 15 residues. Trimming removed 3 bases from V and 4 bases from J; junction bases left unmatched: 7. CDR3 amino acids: CASSLEGSGRYEQYF. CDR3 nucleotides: TGTGCCAGCAGTTTGGAGGGTAGCGGGAGATACGAGCAGTACTTC.

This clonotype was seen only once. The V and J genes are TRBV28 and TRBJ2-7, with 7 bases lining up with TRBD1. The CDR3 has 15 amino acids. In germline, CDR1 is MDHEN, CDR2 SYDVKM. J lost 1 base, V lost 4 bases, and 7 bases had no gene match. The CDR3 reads CASSSYRQGSYEQYF. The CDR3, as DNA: TGTGCCAGCAGTTCCTACCGACAGGGATCCTACGAGCAGTACTTC.

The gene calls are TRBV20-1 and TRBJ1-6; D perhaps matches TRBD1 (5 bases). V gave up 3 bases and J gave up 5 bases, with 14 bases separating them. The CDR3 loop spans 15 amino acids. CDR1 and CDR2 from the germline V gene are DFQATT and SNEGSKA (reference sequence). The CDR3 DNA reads TGCAGTGCTAGGCCCGGTCGGGGGGATAATTCACCCCTCCACTTT. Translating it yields CSARPGRGDNSPLHF.

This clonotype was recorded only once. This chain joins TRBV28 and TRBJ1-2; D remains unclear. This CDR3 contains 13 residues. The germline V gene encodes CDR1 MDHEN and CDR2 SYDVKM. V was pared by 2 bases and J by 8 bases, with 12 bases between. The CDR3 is CASSLPQLRGYTF. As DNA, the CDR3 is TGTGCCAGCAGTTTACCCCAGTTGAGGGGCTACACCTTC.